The T cell receptor beta chain described here comes from a study of cytomegalovirus exposure and HLA in healthy donors. About this clone itself: Its antigen is undetermined.

Whole-study results and caveats: It has been reported that TCR beta sequences accurately predicted the HLA-A and HLA-B alleles of most subjects. Roughly even sequencing depth across donors was the assumption behind the presence/absence analyses.

The CDR3 loop spans 15 amino acids. The ends lost 4 bases at V and 8 bases at J; junction bases unmatched: 9. Germline V gene sequence: CDR1 SGHNT, CDR2 YYREEE (reference sequence). 13 Jbeta primers and 60 Vbeta primers were used for the PCR. TCRdb's table, derived via immunoSEQ multiplex PCR, lists solely in-frame clones and lacks some. The data hold 150,000 or so clones, with 84% observed a single time. This sequence joins TRBV5-4 and TRBJ1-6, with TRBD1 matching 7 bases. The material sequenced was PBMCs. This TCR came from a man aged 25 to 45 in good health and CMV-seronegative. The CDR3 DNA reads TGTGCCAGCAGCCGAGGGACAGTAGGTGATTCACCCCTCCACTTT. This sequence encodes CASSRGTVGDSPLHF.